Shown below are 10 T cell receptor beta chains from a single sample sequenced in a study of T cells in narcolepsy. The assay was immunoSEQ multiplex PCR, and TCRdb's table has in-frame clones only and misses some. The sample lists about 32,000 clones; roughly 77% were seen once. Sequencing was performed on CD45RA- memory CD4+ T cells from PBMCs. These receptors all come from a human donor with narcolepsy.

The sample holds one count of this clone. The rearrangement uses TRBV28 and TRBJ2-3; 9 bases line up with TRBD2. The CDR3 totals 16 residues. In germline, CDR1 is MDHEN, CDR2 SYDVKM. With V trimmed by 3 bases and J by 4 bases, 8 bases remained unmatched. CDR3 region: CASSLRLAVESDTQYF. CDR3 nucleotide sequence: TGTGCCAGCAGTTTGAGACTAGCGGTGGAGTCAGATACGCAGTATTTT.

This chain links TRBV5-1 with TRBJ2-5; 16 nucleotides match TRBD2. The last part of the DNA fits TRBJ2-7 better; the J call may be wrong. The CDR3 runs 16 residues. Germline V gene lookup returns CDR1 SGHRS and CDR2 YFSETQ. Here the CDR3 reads CASSSGLAGGTYEQYF. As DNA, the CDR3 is TGCGCCAGCAGCTCGGGACTAGCGGGAGGGACTTACGAGCAGTACTTC.

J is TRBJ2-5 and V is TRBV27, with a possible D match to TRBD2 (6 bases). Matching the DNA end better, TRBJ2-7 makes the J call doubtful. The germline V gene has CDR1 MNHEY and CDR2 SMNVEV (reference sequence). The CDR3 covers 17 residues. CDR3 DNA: TGTGCCAGCAGTTTAGCTAGCGCACACCATATAAACTACGAGCAGTACTTC. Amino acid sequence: CASSLASAHHINYEQYF.

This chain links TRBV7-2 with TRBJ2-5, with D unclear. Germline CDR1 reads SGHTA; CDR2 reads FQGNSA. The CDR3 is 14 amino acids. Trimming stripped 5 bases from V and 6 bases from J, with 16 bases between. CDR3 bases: TGTGCCAGCAGCAATACACGAGGCGTGCAGACCCAGTACTTC. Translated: CASSNTRGVQTQYF.

This chain's CDR3 is CASRDLAGRDNQPQHF. DNA of the CDR3: TGTGCCAGCAGGGATTTAGCGGGACGGGACAATCAGCCCCAGCATTTT. This sequence joins TRBV11-2 and TRBJ1-5; a possible D gene is TRBD1 (5 bases). Between the trimmed V and J ends, which lost 6 bases and 3 bases, there was a span of 18 bases. The germline V gene has CDR1 SGHAT and CDR2 FQNNGV. The CDR3 is 16 residues long.

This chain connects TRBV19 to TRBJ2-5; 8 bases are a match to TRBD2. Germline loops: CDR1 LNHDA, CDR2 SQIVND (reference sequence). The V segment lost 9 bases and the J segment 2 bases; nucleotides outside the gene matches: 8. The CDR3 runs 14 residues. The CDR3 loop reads CASNGGANQETQYF. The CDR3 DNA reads TGTGCCAGCAACGGGGGGGCGAATCAAGAGACCCAGTACTTC.

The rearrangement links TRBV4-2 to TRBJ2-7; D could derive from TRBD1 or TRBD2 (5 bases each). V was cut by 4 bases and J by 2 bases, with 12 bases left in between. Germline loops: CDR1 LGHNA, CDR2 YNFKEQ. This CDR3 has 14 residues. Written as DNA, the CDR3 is TGTGCCAGCAGCCGAGGGACGGATGCCTACGAGCAGTACTTC. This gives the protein CASSRGTDAYEQYF.

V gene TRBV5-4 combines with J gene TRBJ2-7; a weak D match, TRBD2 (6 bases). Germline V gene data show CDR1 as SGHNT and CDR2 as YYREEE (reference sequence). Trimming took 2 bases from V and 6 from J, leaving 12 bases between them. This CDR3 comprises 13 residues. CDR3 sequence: CASSFTGGSEQYF. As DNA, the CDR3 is TGTGCCAGCAGCTTCACCGGGGGTTCCGAGCAGTACTTC.

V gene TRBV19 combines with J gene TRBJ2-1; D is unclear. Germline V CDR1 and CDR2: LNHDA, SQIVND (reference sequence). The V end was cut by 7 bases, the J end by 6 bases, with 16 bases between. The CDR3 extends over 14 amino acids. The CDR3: CASTTQEKRNEQFF. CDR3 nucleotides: TGTGCCAGTACAACCCAGGAAAAACGCAATGAGCAGTTCTTC. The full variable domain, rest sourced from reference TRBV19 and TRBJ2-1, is DGGITQSPKYLFRKEGQNVTLSCEQNLNHDAMYWYRQDPGQGLRLIYYSQIVNDFQKGDIAEGYSVSREKKESFPLTVTSAQKNPTAFYLCASTTQEKRNEQFFGPGTRLTVL.

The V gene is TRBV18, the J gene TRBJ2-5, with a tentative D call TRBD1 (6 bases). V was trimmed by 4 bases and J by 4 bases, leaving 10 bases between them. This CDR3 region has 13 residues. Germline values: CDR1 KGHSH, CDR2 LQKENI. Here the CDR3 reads CASSRQDPETQYF. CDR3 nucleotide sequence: TGTGCCAGCTCACGACAGGACCCAGAGACCCAGTACTTC.